These T cell receptor beta chains were read from a single sample in a study of tumor-infiltrating lymphocytes in primary liver carcinoma. One entry per CDR3 protein, called by TCRdb with MiXCR from the multiplex PCR reads. The profile shows about 75,000 distinct CDR3 sequences, approximately 69% of them singletons. The sample was tumor-adjacent normal liver tissue. Source of these receptors: a man aged 40-55 years with primary liver carcinoma and hepatitis B virus infection. CDR3s include the opening cysteine and the closing phenylalanine or tryptophan. Fields, in order: clone size, CDR3 length, J gene, V gene, D gene, CDR3 protein, CDR3 DNA. D genes are given only for firm matches. Not all rows give a size; the values are once, few, many and, for expanded clones, a class.

size: .
length: 15
J: TRBJ1-5
V: TRBV11-2
D: .
CDR3: CASSPDRGSSQPQHF
DNA: TGTGCCAGCAGCCCGGACAGAGGTAGCAGTCAGCCCCAACATTTT

size: .
length: 13
J: TRBJ2-7
V: TRBV6-2/TRBV6-3
D: .
CDR3: CASSSENWVEQYF
DNA: TGTGCCAGCAGCAGCGAAAATTGGGTCGAGCAGTACTTC

size: .
length: 14
J: TRBJ2-1
V: TRBV11-2
D: .
CDR3: CASSIHRLVSEQFF
DNA: TGTGCCAGCAGCATACACCGGCTTGTTAGTGAGCAGTTCTTC

size: .
length: 12
J: TRBJ2-5
V: TRBV29-1
D: .
CDR3: CSVENFQETQYF
DNA: TGCAGCGTTGAGAACTTTCAGGAGACCCAGTACTTC

size: once
length: 13
J: TRBJ2-1
V: TRBV14
D: TRBD1
CDR3: CVSSRYRGVTKFF
DNA: TGTGTCAGCAGCCGATACAGGGGGGTGACAAAGTTCTTC

size: .
length: 13
J: TRBJ2-7
V: TRBV5-4
D: .
CDR3: CASSLYSIYEQHF
DNA: TGTGCCAGCAGCCTCTATAGTATCTACGAGCAGCACTTC

size: once
length: 12
J: TRBJ2-3
V: TRBV6-1
D: .
CDR3: CVTSEAGDTQYF
DNA: TGTGTCACCAGTGAAGCGGGAGATACGCAGTATTTT

size: .
length: 15
J: TRBJ2-3
V: TRBV6-5
D: TRBD2
CDR3: CASNPGLVGTDTQYF
DNA: TGTGCCAGCAATCCAGGACTAGTGGGAACAGATACGCAGTACTTT

size: few
length: 13
J: TRBJ2-1
V: TRBV11-2
D: TRBD1
CDR3: CASSSVRGNVQFF
DNA: TGTGCCAGCAGCTCGGTCAGGGGGAATGTGCAGTTCTTC

size: .
length: 14
J: TRBJ2-2
V: TRBV29-1
D: TRBD1
CDR3: CIVYGTVGRGELFF
DNA: TGCATCGTCTATGGGACAGTGGGTCGCGGGGAGCTGTTTTTT

size: .
length: 15
J: TRBJ2-2
V: TRBV6-5
D: TRBD1
CDR3: CASSRGTGRSRELFF
DNA: TGTGCCAGCAGTAGAGGGACAGGGCGGTCCAGGGAGCTGTTTTTT

size: .
length: 15
J: TRBJ2-1
V: TRBV5-1
D: TRBD2
CDR3: CASSLGGGNYNEQFF
DNA: TGCGCCAGCAGTCTCGGCGGGGGGAATTACAATGAGCAGTTCTTC

size: .
length: 17
J: TRBJ2-2
V: TRBV5-5
D: .
CDR3: CASNLVVSTLDTGELFF
DNA: TGTGCCAGCAACTTGGTGGTTTCCACGCTCGACACCGGGGAGCTGTTTTTT

size: .
length: 15
J: TRBJ2-7
V: TRBV11-2
D: .
CDR3: CAGSLTQRTEYEQYF
DNA: TGTGCCGGCAGCCTTACCCAGCGGACAGAATACGAGCAGTACTTC

size: .
length: 17
J: TRBJ2-3
V: TRBV7-6
D: .
CDR3: CASSLVTGSGSTDTQYF
DNA: TGTGCCAGCAGCTTAGTTACCGGGAGCGGTAGCACAGATACGCAGTATTTT

size: few
length: 11
J: TRBJ2-7
V: TRBV12-3/TRBV12-4
D: .
CDR3: CASSGGVEQYF
DNA: TGTGCCAGCAGTGGCGGCGTCGAACAGTACTTC

size: few
length: 12
J: TRBJ2-2
V: TRBV7-9
D: .
CDR3: CASRSNTGEQFF
DNA: TGTGCCAGCAGGTCGAACACCGGGGAGCAGTTTTTT

size: .
length: 15
J: TRBJ2-7
V: TRBV4-3
D: .
CDR3: CARSQNRETPYEQYF
DNA: TGCGCCAGAAGCCAAAATCGTGAGACTCCCTACGAGCAGTACTTC

size: .
length: 17
J: TRBJ2-1
V: TRBV4-1
D: .
CDR3: CASCQGLSRNRYNEQFF
DNA: TGCGCCAGCTGCCAAGGACTCTCGCGGAACCGGTACAATGAGCAGTTCTTC

size: .
length: 13
J: TRBJ2-3
V: TRBV4-3
D: .
CDR3: CASSQDRPNTQYF
DNA: TGCGCCAGCAGCCAGGATCGGCCAAATACGCAGTATTTT

size: once
length: 17
J: TRBJ2-7
V: TRBV10-3
D: .
CDR3: CVISASWRDEVAYEHYF
DNA: TGTGTCATCAGTGCCAGCTGGCGCGATGAGGTGGCCTACGAGCATTACTTC

size: .
length: 13
J: TRBJ2-3
V: TRBV5-5
D: .
CDR3: CASSRRGTDAQYF
DNA: TGTGCCAGCAGTCGACGGGGTACAGATGCGCAGTATTTT

size: .
length: 14
J: TRBJ2-6
V: TRBV2
D: .
CDR3: CASSAEYGANVLTF
DNA: TGTGCCAGCAGCGCCGAATACGGGGCCAACGTCCTGACTTTC

size: .
length: 13
J: TRBJ2-1
V: TRBV29-1
D: .
CDR3: CSLPGLGGNVQFF
DNA: TGCAGCCTACCGGGATTAGGAGGCAATGTGCAGTTCTTC

size: few
length: 18
J: TRBJ2-5
V: TRBV11-2
D: .
CDR3: CASSLDPWSNGRGEIQYF
DNA: TGTGCTAGCAGCTTAGATCCGTGGTCTAACGGGAGAGGAGAGATCCAGTACTTC

size: .
length: 16
J: TRBJ2-7
V: TRBV12-3/TRBV12-4
D: .
CDR3: CASCVLGAQSSYEQYF
DNA: TGTGCCAGCTGCGTTCTTGGGGCCCAGAGCTCCTACGAGCAGTACTTC

size: .
length: 14
J: TRBJ2-1
V: TRBV6-6
D: .
CDR3: CATLPGASYNEQFF
DNA: TGTGCCACCCTGCCCGGGGCTAGCTACAATGAGCAGTTCTTC

size: few
length: 15
J: TRBJ1-5
V: TRBV12-3/TRBV12-4
D: .
CDR3: CASSLDHQTNQPQHF
DNA: TGTGCCAGCAGTTTAGATCACCAGACAAATCAGCCCCAGCATTTT

size: .
length: 16
J: TRBJ1-1
V: TRBV6-5
D: .
CDR3: CVSSPKRQAPRPEAFF
DNA: TGTGTCAGCAGTCCCAAACGGCAGGCCCCTAGGCCTGAAGCTTTCTTT